This TCR beta chain comes out of a study of T-cell memory formation after mild COVID-19. The trim removed 5 bases at V and 8 bases at J, leaving 14 bases unmatched. Germline V gene lookup returns CDR1 SGDLS and CDR2 YYNGEE. The CDR3 spans 16 residues. Notes on this clonotype: Its antigen is not identified.

TCRdb reprocessed the 5' RACE reads via MiXCR and lists one record per CDR3 protein. Of about 430,000 distinct CDR3 sequences in the sample, 20% to 25% were seen once. Study findings and constraints: CM and EM subsets held most contracting CD4+ clones; EMRA held CD8+ ones.

The sequence was obtained from an adult woman who had mild COVID-19 (a few samples of this study predate the infection). Cell type and time point are not known. The sequenced sample consisted of PBMCs or a T cell subset sorted from them (not recorded which). The chain employs TRBV9 and TRBJ2-1, with 9 bases lining up with TRBD1. This CDR3 reads CASRPRPGQGFDEQFF. The CDR3 bases are TGTGCCAGCAGACCCCGACCGGGACAGGGTTTTGATGAGCAGTTCTTC.